The clone carrying this T cell receptor beta chain was observed many times. Its antigen is as yet unknown. Researchers took RNA transcripts and amplified the TCR beta CDR3 regions from them. In the first-round RT-PCR of the TCR CDR3, the HTBI primer set was used. TCRdb redid the calling of the multiplex PCR reads with MiXCR, one entry per CDR3 protein. The table lists around 340,000 distinct CDR3 sequences, around a sixth of them singletons. Germline CDR1 reads SEHNR; CDR2 reads FQNEAQ (reference sequence). The CDR3 length is 15 residues. The ends were cut back, 1 base at V and 4 bases at J, with 8 bases in the middle. These data come from a study of T cells in Graves' hyperthyroidism and ophthalmopathy. Study-level points and caveats: Ophthalmopathy, which appeared later, was predicted by the model a median about 6 months before onset.

This clonotype was sampled from a woman aged 45 to 65 with Graves' hyperthyroidism. The chain links TRBV7-9 to TRBJ1-6; D possibly corresponds to TRBD1 (6 bases). Sequenced: blood. In DNA form, the CDR3 reads TGTGCCAGCAGCTTAGTAGGGGGGTATAATTCACCCCTCCACTTT. Protein: CASSLVGGYNSPLHF.